One and the same sample provided the 7 T cell receptor beta chains below, sequenced in a study of OX40 agonist ivuxolimab in advanced cancers. Using immunoSEQ multiplex PCR, the repertoire was profiled, and TCRdb retains in-frame clones only, with some absent. The sample records fewer than 25,000 clones, over 80% being singletons. The sample in question was CD4+ or CD8+ T cells sorted from blood, obtained in a trial of the OX40 agonist ivuxolimab. These receptors were taken from an adult with an advanced solid tumor such as melanoma, head and neck, liver or kidney cancer.

This clone was seen once. The chain is built from TRBV4-1 and TRBJ1-3, with no clear D. V lost 3 bases, J lost 0 bases, and 9 bases lay in between. The germline V gene has CDR1 MGHRA and CDR2 YSYEKL. There are 15 residues in the CDR3. CDR3 residues: CASSQIAYSGNTIYF. For the CDR3, the DNA is TGCGCCAGCAGCCAGATCGCCTACTCTGGAAACACCATATATTTT.

This chain connects TRBV5-4 to TRBJ2-5; D is possibly TRBD1 or TRBD2 (5 bases each). The V and J ends lost 4 bases and 4 bases respectively, with 17 bases between them. The CDR3 contains 15 residues. In germline, CDR1 is SGHNT, CDR2 YYREEE (reference sequence). The chain's CDR3 is CASSQLDSGLETQYF. The CDR3 coding sequence is TGTGCCAGCAGCCAGCTGGACTCGGGGCTAGAGACCCAGTACTTC.

This clone was counted once. The V gene is TRBV7-9, the J gene TRBJ2-7; D may be TRBD2 (6 bases). Looked up from germline, CDR1 is SEHNR and CDR2 is FQNEAQ (reference sequence). V was clipped by 4 bases and J by 3 bases, with 7 bases between them. This CDR3 spans 12 amino acids. CDR3 sequence (DNA): TGTGCCAGCAGCTCGGGACTCTACGAGCAGTACTTC. Protein: CASSSGLYEQYF. The whole variable domain, filled in from reference TRBV7-9 and TRBJ2-7, reads DTGVSQNPRHKITKRGQNVTFRCDPISEHNRLYWYRQTLGQGPEFLTYFQNEAQLEKSRLLSDRFSAERPKGSFSTLEIQRTEQGDSAMYLCASSSGLYEQYFGPGTRLTVT.

This clone was detected a few times. This chain joins TRBV5-1 and TRBJ2-7; 7 bases agree with TRBD2. The CDR3 contains 15 residues. Germline assignment: CDR1 SGHRS and CDR2 YFSETQ. J lost 1 base, V lost 2 bases, and 6 bases had no gene match. This CDR3 is CASSFASGKSYEQYF. CDR3 bases: TGCGCCAGCAGCTTTGCCAGCGGGAAATCCTACGAGCAGTACTTC.

In its sample, this clone was seen once. J is TRBJ1-2 and V is TRBV27; tentatively, D is TRBD1 (5 bases). The CDR3 is 13 amino acids. V was pared by 5 bases and J by 3 bases, with 10 bases between. Germline V gene sequence: CDR1 MNHEY, CDR2 SMNVEV (reference sequence). The CDR3 reads CASSLTGDYGYTF. CDR3 coding DNA: TGTGCCAGCAGTCTTACAGGAGACTATGGCTACACCTTC.

This clone was seen only a few times. The gene calls are TRBV19 and TRBJ2-1; 7 bases are a match to TRBD1. Germline trimming cut 9 bases from V and 7 bases from J; bases unmatched to any gene: 9. CDR1 and CDR2 from the germline V gene are LNHDA and SQIVND (reference sequence). The CDR3 spans 13 residues. This CDR3 is CASNRQGRNEQFF. CDR3 DNA sequence: TGTGCCAGCAATAGACAGGGTCGGAATGAGCAGTTCTTC.

The chain recombines TRBV7-3 with TRBJ2-2, with TRBD1 as a possible D gene (6 bases). CDR1 is SGHTA and CDR2 is FQGTGA in the germline V gene. V was shortened by 1 base and J by 3 bases, with 12 bases between the two germline ends. CDR3 size: 16 residues. CDR3 bases: TGTGCCAGCAGCTTAAGGGGGCAGGACTACACCGGGGAGCTGTTTTTT. Translation: CASSLRGQDYTGELFF.